This TCR beta chain came from a study of human T cells and chemical hapten exposure. With regard to this clonotype: Its antigen is still unknown.

Unique molecular identifiers were attached to individual cDNA molecules during library preparation. Study processing details: A typical sample had approximately 93,000 TCRs, with about 23,224 to 690,600 overall. TCRdb fed the RACE reads into MiXCR, producing one record per CDR3 protein. TCRdb's processing, not the authors' own work, is the source of the V and J calls. The sample shows some 250,000 distinct CDR3 sequences, about 7.7% of them seen only once. Time point: pre-sensitization, week 0. Treatment defined: therapeutic diphenylcyclopropenone sensitization with weekly scalp DPC. Blood was collected ahead of every patch test applied. Trimming stripped 3 bases from V and 4 bases from J, with 18 bases between. This CDR3 has 16 residues. Germline V lookup: CDR1 MNHEY, CDR2 SMNVEV (reference sequence). Study results and limitations: Significantly more large CDR3 similarity clusters arose among expanded TCRs than among controls.

The material sequenced was whole blood, taken in connection with sensitization to the hapten diphenylcyclopropenone (DPC). This sequence joins TRBV27 and TRBJ2-5; D remains unclear. The sequence derives from a young man with alopecia areata. Some clones in this sample may be carry-over from other donors' samples. The chain's CDR3 is CASSFSNRLRAETQYF. The CDR3 region has the DNA TGTGCCAGCAGTTTCTCCAACCGACTTAGGGCAGAGACCCAGTACTTC.